Each of the 32 T cell receptor beta chains below was sequenced from the same sample in a study of OX40 agonist ivuxolimab in advanced cancers. Library construction relied on the immunoSEQ multiplex PCR assay. TCRdb provides this immuneACCESS table in a form limited to in-frame rearrangements. Some clones are lacking; in checked studies, under half of them reflect an unresolved V gene, and why the rest are absent is not known. The sample yields under 100,000 clones; more than 85% were counted once. About 2.4% of the sample is held by the ten biggest clonotypes. Material: CD4+ or CD8+ T cells sorted from blood, obtained in a trial of the OX40 agonist ivuxolimab. Receptors were obtained from an adult with an advanced solid tumor such as melanoma, head and neck, liver or kidney cancer.

This chain uses TRBV2 with TRBJ2-7; D is uncertain. The CDR3 loop spans 15 amino acids. Germline loops: CDR1 SNHLY, CDR2 FYNNEI. The V end was cut by 1 base, the J end by 4 bases, with 14 bases between. The CDR3 region is CASSEVASSLYEQYF. CDR3 coding DNA: TGTGCCAGCAGTGAAGTCGCCTCTTCTTTGTACGAGCAGTACTTC.

The chain links TRBV5-6 to TRBJ1-4; TRBD1 matches 10 bases. From germline, CDR1 is SGHDT and CDR2 YYEEEE. V shed 6 bases, J shed 8 bases, and the junction held 19 bases outside the gene matches. The CDR3 spans 18 residues. DNA for the CDR3: TGTGCCAGCACCCTTTCCGATTCATGGACAGGGGGGCGCGAAAAACTGTTTTTT. Its translation: CASTLSDSWTGGREKLFF.

V is TRBV7-9 and J is TRBJ1-1; D not certain. CDR1 is SEHNR, CDR2 FQNEAQ, per germline (reference sequence). Trimming removed 2 bases at V and 1 base at J, with 8 bases between. The CDR3 loop spans 14 amino acids. CDR3 loop: CASSLRSQNTEAFF. The CDR3 DNA follows: TGTGCCAGCAGCTTACGGTCCCAGAACACTGAAGCTTTCTTT.

As DNA, the CDR3 is TGTGCCAGCAGCTTAGGTATGGATGAGCAGTTCTTC. Translated: CASSLGMDEQFF. J is TRBJ2-1 and V is TRBV7-9; no clear D. V lost 1 base to trimming and J lost 8 bases, with 6 bases between them. Germline-derived CDR1 and CDR2 are SEHNR and FQNEAQ (reference sequence). This CDR3 comprises 12 residues.

The chain uses TRBV18 and TRBJ1-1; 8 bases align to TRBD1. This CDR3 comprises 15 residues. The V and J ends lost 3 bases and 6 bases, in that order; junction bases with no gene match: 9. The germline gives CDR1 KGHSH, CDR2 LQKENI. CDR3 coding DNA: TGTGCCAGCTCACCCCCTACAGGGGGAATAGCTGAAGCTTTCTTT. This encodes CASSPPTGGIAEAFF.

The genes are TRBV7-6 and TRBJ1-1, with D unresolved. CDR1 SGHVS and CDR2 FNYEAQ come from the germline V gene. CDR3 length: 14 residues. V was shortened by 4 bases and J by 3 bases, with 12 bases between the two germline ends. The CDR3 region is CASSSPPGYTEAFF. The DNA for the CDR3 is TGTGCCAGCAGCTCACCACCAGGTTACACTGAAGCTTTCTTT.

This clone was seen more than once but under ten times. V usage is TRBV28 and J usage is TRBJ1-1; D not resolved. Trimming pared 10 bases from V and 1 base from J, leaving 4 bases between. CDR3 length: 10 residues. The germline V gene encodes CDR1 MDHEN and CDR2 SYDVKM. The CDR3 loop reads CATGNTEAFF. The DNA for the CDR3 is TGTGCCACAGGGAACACTGAAGCTTTCTTT.

The V and J genes are TRBV5-1 and TRBJ2-3; tentatively, D is TRBD2 (6 bases). V was pared by 1 base and J by 0 bases, with 9 bases between. CDR1 SGHRS and CDR2 YFSETQ come from the germline V gene. The CDR3 is made up of 15 amino acids. CDR3 sequence: CASSLWGTSTDTQYF. The CDR3 DNA reads TGCGCCAGCAGCTTGTGGGGGACTAGCACAGATACGCAGTATTTT.

The chain links TRBV9 to TRBJ2-1; a possible D gene is TRBD2 (6 bases). Trimming cost V 4 bases and J 5 bases, with 10 bases left between them. This CDR3 is 13 amino acids long. The V gene's germline CDR1 is SGDLS and CDR2 YYNGEE. The CDR3 nucleotides are TGTGCCAGCAGCCCCCGGACTAACAATGAGCAGTTCTTC. As protein: CASSPRTNNEQFF. Combining the CDR3 with reference TRBV9 and TRBJ2-1 gives the whole variable domain DSGVTQTPKHLITATGQRVTLRCSPRSGDLSVYWYQQSLDQGLQFLIQYYNGEERAKGNILERFSAQQFPDLHSELNLSSLELGDSALYFCASSPRTNNEQFFGPGTRLTVL.

As DNA, the CDR3 is TGCGCCAGCAGCTTGGCCGGAGGGGCGAACACTGAAGCTTTCTTT. Translating it yields CASSLAGGANTEAFF. The chain employs TRBV5-1 and TRBJ1-1; perhaps TRBD1 as D (5 bases). V was trimmed by 0 bases and J by 1 base, leaving 10 bases between them. The CDR3 sequence is 15 residues long. Per the germline V gene, CDR1 is SGHRS and CDR2 is YFSETQ.

V usage is TRBV7-2 and J usage is TRBJ2-7; 10 bases line up with TRBD2. CDR1 and CDR2 from the germline V gene are SGHTA and FQGNSA. This CDR3 has 15 residues. Germline trimming cut 3 bases from V and 3 bases from J; bases unmatched to any gene: 5. The CDR3 here is CASSFLAGANYEQYF. The CDR3 DNA is TGTGCCAGCAGCTTCCTAGCGGGAGCTAACTACGAGCAGTACTTC.

The table lists this clone with a count of one. The V call is TRBV9, the J call TRBJ2-1, with 10 nucleotides matching TRBD2. Unmatched junction bases numbered 7, after V lost 4 bases and J lost 0 bases. CDR3 length: 17 residues. From germline, CDR1 is SGDLS and CDR2 YYNGEE. The CDR3 is CASSRTSGPSSYNEQFF. The CDR3 bases are TGTGCCAGCAGCCGGACTAGCGGCCCCAGCTCCTACAATGAGCAGTTCTTC.

The V call is TRBV28, the J call TRBJ2-3; TRBD1 matches at 7 bases. CDR1 and CDR2 (germline): MDHEN, SYDVKM. V lost 3 bases to trimming and J lost 6 bases; unmatched junction nucleotides: 0. The CDR3 totals 12 residues. DNA of the CDR3: TGTGCCAGCAGTTTGACAGGGGATACGCAGTATTTT. The encoded protein is CASSLTGDTQYF. Together with reference TRBV28 and TRBJ2-3, the CDR3 gives the full variable domain: DVKVTQSSRYLVKRTGEKVFLECVQDMDHENMFWYRQDPGLGLRLIYFSYDVKMKEKGDIPEGYSVSREKKERFSLILESASTNQTSMYLCASSLTGDTQYFGPGTRLTVL.

The chain recombines TRBV28 with TRBJ2-1; the D gene is possibly TRBD2 (5 bases). Between the trimmed V and J ends, which lost 8 bases and 8 bases, there was a span of 7 bases. In germline, CDR1 is MDHEN, CDR2 SYDVKM. The CDR3 is 10 amino acids. In DNA, the CDR3 is TGTGCCAGCGGGAGTCATGAGCAGTTCTTC. This encodes CASGSHEQFF. The full variable domain, its missing parts supplied by reference TRBV28 and TRBJ2-1, is DVKVTQSSRYLVKRTGEKVFLECVQDMDHENMFWYRQDPGLGLRLIYFSYDVKMKEKGDIPEGYSVSREKKERFSLILESASTNQTSMYLCASGSHEQFFGPGTRLTVL.

This clone was counted a single time. V usage is TRBV23-1 and J usage is TRBJ2-5; TRBD1 aligns across 10 bases. TRBV23-1 is treated as an ORF (open reading frame) with a function not yet certain. The CDR3 length is 16 residues. V shed 7 bases and J 5 bases; nucleotides not matched to a gene: 13. CDR3 amino acids: CASTRQGARGQETQYF. In nucleotides, the CDR3 is TGCGCCAGCACCCGACAGGGGGCCAGGGGGCAGGAGACCCAGTACTTC.

A single count supports this clone. The chain combines TRBV7-8 with TRBJ1-2, with 7 bases fitting TRBD1. The J segment lost 1 base and the V segment lost 6 bases, leaving 8 bases of the junction unmatched. The CDR3 is 15 amino acids. Germline V gene lookup returns CDR1 SGHVS and CDR2 FQNEAQ. CDR3 nucleotides: TGTGCCAGCAGACCAGGGACAGCGAATAACTATGGCTACACCTTC. Amino acids: CASRPGTANNYGYTF.

This clone was detected once. V usage is TRBV18 and J usage is TRBJ2-6; D remains ambiguous. Germline values: CDR1 KGHSH, CDR2 LQKENI. Trimming took 5 bases from V and 4 from J, leaving 6 bases between them. This CDR3 has 13 residues. The CDR3 region is CASSGSGANVLTF. In DNA form, the CDR3 reads TGTGCCAGCTCAGGTTCAGGGGCCAACGTCCTGACTTTC.

The chain has TRBV6-5 and TRBJ2-7; no definite D call. The CDR3 covers 14 residues. CDR1 and CDR2 (germline): MNHEY, SVGAGI. V was pared by 4 bases and J by 1 base, with 11 bases between. The CDR3 loop is CASSLGFRSYEQYF. The CDR3 DNA is TGTGCCAGCAGTTTGGGGTTCAGGTCCTACGAGCAGTACTTC.

The chain has TRBV28 and TRBJ2-1; 7 bases align to TRBD1. V dropped 8 bases and J dropped 9; count of bases not matched to a gene: 7. Germline V gene sequence: CDR1 MDHEN, CDR2 SYDVKM. The CDR3 runs 12 residues. The CDR3 here is CASGDRAGEQFF. The DNA of the CDR3 is TGTGCCAGCGGCGACAGGGCAGGTGAGCAGTTCTTC.

This sequence joins TRBV7-9 and TRBJ1-1; D perhaps matches TRBD1 (6 bases). The germline CDR1 and CDR2 sequences are SEHNR and FQNEAQ (reference sequence). The CDR3 is 16 residues long. V lost 7 bases to trimming and J lost 0 bases, with 18 bases between them. This chain's CDR3 is CASNKDGGGMNTEAFF. The CDR3, as DNA: TGTGCCAGCAACAAGGATGGGGGCGGAATGAACACTGAAGCTTTCTTT.

The chain recombines TRBV4-1 with TRBJ1-5; tentatively, D is TRBD1 (5 bases). The ends were cut back, 0 bases at V and 1 base at J, with 10 bases in the middle. This CDR3 spans 16 amino acids. Germline CDR1 and CDR2: MGHRA and YSYEKL. The CDR3 nucleotides are TGCGCCAGCAGCCAAGAAGAGGGGCAAAGCAATCAGCCCCAGCATTTT. As protein: CASSQEEGQSNQPQHF.

The genes are TRBV15 and TRBJ1-3; D is unclear. V lost 0 bases, J lost 3 bases, and 9 bases lay in between. Germline assignment: CDR1 LNHNV and CDR2 YYDKDF (reference sequence). The CDR3 extends over 15 amino acids. The CDR3 region has the DNA TGTGCCACCAGCAGAGATCGAGGCAGTGGAAACACCATATATTTT. Encoded protein: CATSRDRGSGNTIYF.

This chain joins TRBV4-3 and TRBJ2-4; D not certain. Looked up from germline, CDR1 is LGHNA and CDR2 is YSLEER. Trimming took off 1 base at V and 0 bases at J, with 10 bases between the two ends. This CDR3 region has 16 residues. The CDR3 nucleotides are TGCGCCAGCAGCCAAGGGATTAATCTAGCCAAAAACATTCAGTACTTC. Its protein is CASSQGINLAKNIQYF.

The gene calls are TRBV19 and TRBJ1-5; D remains unclear. Trimming removed 6 bases from V and 7 bases from J, with 19 bases in between. The germline CDR1 and CDR2 sequences are LNHDA and SQIVND (reference sequence). CDR3 size: 15 residues. This CDR3 reads CASSNGRTLGQPQHF. Written as DNA, the CDR3 is TGTGCCAGTAGCAACGGGCGGACTTTAGGGCAGCCCCAGCATTTT.

The chain is built from TRBV5-1 and TRBJ2-2, with a weak D call TRBD1 (5 bases). V was cut by 0 bases and J by 7 bases, with 10 bases left in between. The CDR3 covers 14 residues. The germline gives CDR1 SGHRS, CDR2 YFSETQ. CDR3 residues: CASSLAQVNGELFF. CDR3 in DNA: TGCGCCAGCAGCTTGGCACAGGTGAACGGGGAGCTGTTTTTT.

CDR3 in DNA: TGTGCCAGCAGCTTAGGGGCGGGAAACACCATATATTTT. This sequence encodes CASSLGAGNTIYF. The chain uses TRBV7-9 and TRBJ1-3; no clear D. V shed 1 base and J shed 4 bases, with 5 bases lying between them. The length of the CDR3 is 13 residues. Germline V lookup: CDR1 SEHNR, CDR2 FQNEAQ (reference sequence).

CDR3 coding DNA: TGTGCCAGCTCATCGGGACAGGGGGGGGCCAAAAACATTCAGTACTTC. As protein: CASSSGQGGAKNIQYF. The chain combines TRBV18 with TRBJ2-4, with 11 bases fitting TRBD1. The trim removed 5 bases at V and 1 base at J, leaving 4 bases unmatched. The germline gives CDR1 KGHSH, CDR2 LQKENI. The CDR3 covers 16 residues.

This clone was picked up one time. The J gene is TRBJ2-1, the V gene TRBV19; D possibly matches TRBD1 or TRBD2 (5 bases each). Trimming took off 6 bases at V and 10 bases at J, with 13 bases between the two ends. The germline V gene encodes CDR1 LNHDA and CDR2 SQIVND (reference sequence). The CDR3 covers 12 residues. Here the CDR3 reads CASRFLGEEQFF. The CDR3 nucleotides are TGTGCCAGTAGATTCCTGGGGGAAGAGCAGTTCTTC.

Within the sample, this clone is medium-sized. The chain carries TRBV4-1 and TRBJ1-5; 7 bases are a match to TRBD1. Germline CDR1 reads MGHRA; CDR2 reads YSYEKL. The CDR3 has 14 residues. J lost 4 bases, V lost 3 bases, and 3 bases had no gene match. Written as DNA, the CDR3 is TGCGCCAGCAGCCAGGAACAGGGGAATCAGCCCCAGCATTTT. As protein: CASSQEQGNQPQHF.

The CDR3 reads CASSASGRRSGNTIYF. Written as DNA, the CDR3 is TGTGCCAGCAGTGCCTCCGGGAGACGCTCTGGAAACACCATATATTTT. J is TRBJ1-3 and V is TRBV6-1; D is uncertain. This CDR3 has 16 amino acids. Germline V gene sequence: CDR1 MNHNS, CDR2 SASEGT. V lost 4 bases, J lost 0 bases, and 13 bases lay in between.

This chain links TRBV20-1 with TRBJ1-2; D is unclear. This CDR3 contains 10 residues. Germline V lookup: CDR1 DFQATT, CDR2 SNEGSKA (reference sequence). The V end was cut by 3 bases, the J end by 7 bases, with 6 bases between. Here the CDR3 reads CSARTIGYTF. The CDR3 coding sequence is TGCAGTGCTAGGACAATTGGCTACACCTTC.

The genes are TRBV18 and TRBJ1-1, with unresolved D. Trimming pared 3 bases from V and 0 bases from J, leaving 5 bases between. CDR3 length: 13 amino acids. The germline V gene encodes CDR1 KGHSH and CDR2 LQKENI. CDR3 nucleotide sequence: TGTGCCAGCTCACCGTTAGTGAACACTGAAGCTTTCTTT. The encoded protein is CASSPLVNTEAFF.